These 17 T cell receptor beta chains were all obtained from the same sample, sequenced in a study of a mutant IDH1 vaccine in newly diagnosed glioma. Described time point: week 11, during vaccination. The investigators gave 300 ug of mutant IDH1 20-mer peptide in each vaccine dose, together with topical imiquimod. The method was immunoSEQ multiplex PCR; TCRdb's version includes in-frame clones alone and lacks a portion of them. The table records around 20,000 clones, nearly 90% of them present only once. These receptors have no identified antigens. The material was PBMCs, obtained from a glioma patient whose treatment included an IDH1 peptide vaccine. Receptors were obtained from a woman in her thirties or forties with glioma.

The V call is TRBV30, the J call TRBJ2-5, with a tentative D call TRBD1 (6 bases). The CDR3 consists of 16 residues. V lost 0 bases and J 2 bases, leaving 16 bases between the germline ends. CDR1 is GTSNPN, CDR2 SVGIG, per germline (reference sequence). The DNA of the CDR3 is TGTGCCTGGAGTGTATTCGGGACACTAGGACAAGAGACCCAGTACTTC. Its translation is CAWSVFGTLGQETQYF.

The chain has TRBV11-1 and TRBJ1-1; D remains ambiguous. The CDR3 totals 14 residues. Germline assignment: CDR1 SGHAT and CDR2 FQDESV (reference sequence). The V gene lost 1 base and the J gene lost 4 bases, with 10 bases spanning the gap. The CDR3 nucleotides are TGTGCCAGCAGCTTAGTCATTGGTACCACTGAAGCTTTCTTT. Encoded protein: CASSLVIGTTEAFF.

The gene calls are TRBV29-1 and TRBJ1-1; a weak D match, TRBD1 (5 bases). This CDR3 is built from 15 residues. The V end was cut by 4 bases, the J end by 3 bases, with 18 bases between. Germline values: CDR1 SQVTM, CDR2 ANQGSEA. CDR3: CSVVRAGKRYTEAFF. CDR3 in DNA: TGCAGCGTTGTACGGGCAGGGAAGCGGTACACTGAAGCTTTCTTT.

The CDR3, as DNA: TGTGCCAGCAGGCAAAGCCTAGCGGCACTTTCAGGCGAGCAGTACTTC. Amino acid sequence: CASRQSLAALSGEQYF. The chain combines TRBV7-2 with TRBJ2-7; 7 bases agree with TRBD2. The CDR3 has 16 amino acids. Germline lookup yields CDR1 SGHTA and CDR2 FQGNSA. After removal of 6 bases from V and 6 bases from J, the junction contained 17 bases not matched to a gene. The full variable domain, rest sourced from reference TRBV7-2 and TRBJ2-7, is GAGVSQSPSNKVTEKGKDVELRCDPISGHTALYWYRQSLGQGLEFLIYFQGNSAPDKSGLPSDRFSAERTGGSVSTLTIQRTQQEDSAVYLCASRQSLAALSGEQYFGPGTRLTVT.

This sequence joins TRBV7-9 and TRBJ2-7; 8 bases line up with TRBD2. The CDR3 length is 14 residues. Germline V gives CDR1 SEHNR, CDR2 FQNEAQ (reference sequence). The V and J ends lost 7 bases and 4 bases, in that order; junction bases with no gene match: 9. The CDR3 bases are TGTGCCAGCACCCGCGCGGGGGGCCGATACGAGCAGTACTTC. It encodes CASTRAGGRYEQYF.

The rearrangement joins TRBV2 to TRBJ2-5; TRBD1 matches at 10 bases. The CDR3 extends over 14 amino acids. In germline, CDR1 is SNHLY, CDR2 FYNNEI. With 3 bases clipped from V and 4 bases from J, the junction kept 2 bases outside the gene matches. CDR3 coding DNA: TGTGCCAGCAGTGAGGACAGGGGGGGAGAGACCCAGTACTTC. This codes for CASSEDRGGETQYF. Combining the CDR3 with reference TRBV2 and TRBJ2-5 gives the whole variable domain EPEVTQTPSHQVTQMGQEVILRCVPISNHLYFYWYRQILGQKVEFLVSFYNNEISEKSEIFDDQFSVERPDGSNFTLKIRSTKLEDSAMYFCASSEDRGGETQYFGPGTRLLVL.

The chain has TRBV4-2 and TRBJ1-2; the D gene is possibly TRBD1 (5 bases). Per the germline V gene, CDR1 is LGHNA and CDR2 is YNFKEQ. Trimming took 0 bases from V and 4 from J, leaving 12 bases between them. The CDR3 runs to 15 residues. The CDR3 DNA reads TGTGCCAGCAGCCAAGAAAAGGGGTTCGCCTATGGCTACACCTTC. It codes for CASSQEKGFAYGYTF.

The chain carries TRBV7-2 and TRBJ1-1; D remains ambiguous. The germline V and J ends were trimmed by 5 bases and 0 bases, with 7 bases remaining between them. The germline gives CDR1 SGHTA, CDR2 FQGNSA. This CDR3 comprises 13 residues. Here the CDR3 reads CASSTNMNTEAFF. Here the CDR3 DNA reads TGTGCCAGCAGCACCAACATGAACACTGAAGCTTTCTTT.

The rearrangement uses TRBV2 and TRBJ1-6; D gene unclear. Trimming stripped 6 bases from V and 0 bases from J, with 12 bases between. The CDR3 totals 16 residues. Per germline, CDR1 SNHLY and CDR2 FYNNEI. CDR3: CASSQSRVSYNSPLHF. The CDR3 region has the DNA TGTGCCAGCAGCCAGAGCCGGGTCTCCTATAATTCACCCCTCCACTTT.

The rearrangement uses TRBV4-3 and TRBJ2-7, with D perhaps TRBD1 (5 bases). Trimming took 0 bases from V and 0 from J, leaving 6 bases between them. The germline gives CDR1 LGHNA, CDR2 YSLEER. The CDR3 is made up of 14 amino acids. The CDR3: CASSQDRASYEQYF. DNA of the CDR3: TGCGCCAGCAGCCAAGACAGGGCCTCCTACGAGCAGTACTTC.

The chain couples TRBV5-1 to TRBJ2-3; either TRBD1 or TRBD2 may supply D (6 bases each). The CDR3 spans 18 residues. V lost 5 bases to trimming and J lost 2 bases, with 24 bases between them. Germline V gives CDR1 SGHRS, CDR2 YFSETQ. CDR3 in DNA: TGCGCCAGCAGTTTACCAATACAGGGTGGACTACCCACAGATACGCAGTATTTT. The encoded protein is CASSLPIQGGLPTDTQYF.

This sequence joins TRBV5-1 and TRBJ2-1, with D tentatively TRBD2 (5 bases). In germline, CDR1 is SGHRS, CDR2 YFSETQ. The CDR3 is made up of 16 amino acids. Trimming cost V 0 bases and J 6 bases, with 16 bases left between them. DNA for the CDR3: TGCGCCAGCAGCTTGGTACCTCTGGGGAGCTCCAATGAGCAGTTCTTC. Translated: CASSLVPLGSSNEQFF.

CDR3 DNA sequence: TGCGCCAGCAGCCAAGCCCTCGGGGGGGAGACCCAGTACTTC. It is translated as CASSQALGGETQYF. This chain connects TRBV4-3 to TRBJ2-5; 7 nucleotides match TRBD2. This CDR3 has 14 amino acids. The V gene's germline CDR1 is LGHNA and CDR2 YSLEER. Trimming cost V 1 base and J 5 bases; bases outside gene matches: 4.

This chain joins TRBV9 and TRBJ2-2, with TRBD1 matching over 9 bases. This CDR3 region has 16 residues. CDR1 SGDLS and CDR2 YYNGEE come from the germline V gene. Trimming cost V 2 bases and J 6 bases; bases outside gene matches: 8. In nucleotides, the CDR3 is TGTGCCAGCAGCGTCCTACAGGGGGCGTTTCCCGGGGAGCTGTTTTTT. Its protein is CASSVLQGAFPGELFF.

This clone was seen a single time. The rearrangement joins TRBV5-1 to TRBJ2-2; 10 nucleotides align to TRBD2. This CDR3 region has 16 residues. Looked up from germline, CDR1 is SGHRS and CDR2 is YFSETQ. Trimming took 0 bases from V and 3 from J; bases not matched to a gene: 2. The CDR3 spells CASSLGTSGHTGELFF. The CDR3 DNA reads as TGCGCCAGCAGCTTGGGGACTAGCGGACACACCGGGGAGCTGTTTTTT.

The V and J genes are TRBV6-5 and TRBJ1-1, with D unclear. The CDR3 contains 15 residues. CDR1 MNHEY and CDR2 SVGAGI come from the germline V gene. The V gene lost 2 bases and the J gene lost 1 base, with 11 bases spanning the gap. This CDR3 reads CASSYRFRRNTEAFF. The CDR3 nucleotides are TGTGCCAGCAGTTACCGCTTCAGGAGGAACACTGAAGCTTTCTTT.

The V call is TRBV7-9, the J call TRBJ1-1; 7 nucleotides line up with TRBD1. In germline, CDR1 is SEHNR, CDR2 FQNEAQ (reference sequence). The junction had 11 bases not matched to a gene; V was cut back by 4 bases and J by 3 bases. The CDR3 loop spans 16 amino acids. The CDR3 region is CASSSRGGISYTEAFF. The CDR3, as DNA: TGTGCCAGCAGCTCCAGGGGGGGCATCAGCTACACTGAAGCTTTCTTT.